This T cell receptor beta chain was observed in a study of T cell repertoires in cytomegalovirus infection. Study in general: Signatures in public TCR beta sequences pointed to both CMV infection and matching HLA type.

This CDR3 is 15 amino acids long. The germline CDR1 and CDR2 sequences are SGHTA and FQGNSA. With 0 bases clipped from V and 9 bases from J, the junction kept 9 bases outside the gene matches. TCRdb fed the reads into MiXCR, producing one record per CDR3 protein. The repertoire holds around 450,000 distinct CDR3 sequences, with roughly a third as singletons. Sequencing input: PBMCs. The chain carries TRBV7-2 and TRBJ2-3; 7 bases align to TRBD1. The receptor's source is a human donor in good health (CMV status not recorded). Some clones in this sample may be carry-over from other donors' samples. CDR3 nucleotide sequence: TGTGCCAGCAGCTTAGCAGGGACAGTTAAAGAGACGCAGTATTTT. Protein: CASSLAGTVKETQYF. Variable domain in full (rest from reference TRBV7-2 and TRBJ2-3): GAGVSQSPSNKVTEKGKDVELRCDPISGHTALYWYRQSLGQGLEFLIYFQGNSAPDKSGLPSDRFSAERTGGSVSTLTIQRTQQEDSAVYLCASSLAGTVKETQYFGPGTRLTVL.